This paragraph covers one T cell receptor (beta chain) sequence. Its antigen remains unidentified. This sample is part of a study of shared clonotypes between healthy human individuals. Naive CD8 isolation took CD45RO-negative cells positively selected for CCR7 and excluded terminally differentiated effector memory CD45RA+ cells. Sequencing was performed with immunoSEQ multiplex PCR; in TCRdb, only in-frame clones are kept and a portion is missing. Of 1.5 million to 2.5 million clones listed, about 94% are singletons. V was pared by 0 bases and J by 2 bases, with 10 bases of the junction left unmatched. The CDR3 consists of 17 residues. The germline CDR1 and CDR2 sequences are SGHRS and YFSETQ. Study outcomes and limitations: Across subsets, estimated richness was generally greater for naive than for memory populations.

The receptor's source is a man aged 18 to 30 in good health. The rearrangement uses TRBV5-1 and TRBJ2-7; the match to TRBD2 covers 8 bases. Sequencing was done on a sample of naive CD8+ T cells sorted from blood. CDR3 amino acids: CASSLDAVGLVPYEQYF. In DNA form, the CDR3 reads TGCGCCAGCAGCTTGGACGCCGTGGGACTAGTCCCCTACGAGCAGTACTTC. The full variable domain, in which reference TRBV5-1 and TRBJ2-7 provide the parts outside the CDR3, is KAGVTQTPRYLIKTRGQQVTLSCSPISGHRSVSWYQQTPGQGLQFLFEYFSETQRNKGNFPGRFSGRQFSNSRSEMNVSTLELGDSALYLCASSLDAVGLVPYEQYFGPGTRLTVT.